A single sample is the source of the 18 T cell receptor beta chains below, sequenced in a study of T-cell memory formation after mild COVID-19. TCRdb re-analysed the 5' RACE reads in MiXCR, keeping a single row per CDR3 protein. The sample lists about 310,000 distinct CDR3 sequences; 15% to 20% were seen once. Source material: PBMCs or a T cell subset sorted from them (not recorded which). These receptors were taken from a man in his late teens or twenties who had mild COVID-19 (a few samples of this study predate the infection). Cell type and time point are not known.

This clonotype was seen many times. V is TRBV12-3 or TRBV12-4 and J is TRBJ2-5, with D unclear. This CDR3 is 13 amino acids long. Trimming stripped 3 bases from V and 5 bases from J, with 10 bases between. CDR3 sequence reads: CASSLTVRETQYF. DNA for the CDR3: TGTGCCAGCAGTTTGACGGTGCGGGAGACCCAGTACTTC.

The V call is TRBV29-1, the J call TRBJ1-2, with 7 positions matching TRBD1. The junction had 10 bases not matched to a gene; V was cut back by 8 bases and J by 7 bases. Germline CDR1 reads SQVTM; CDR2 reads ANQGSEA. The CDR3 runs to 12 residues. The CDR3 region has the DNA TGCAGCCTAAGGACAGGTGCTGGTGGCTACACCTTC. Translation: CSLRTGAGGYTF.

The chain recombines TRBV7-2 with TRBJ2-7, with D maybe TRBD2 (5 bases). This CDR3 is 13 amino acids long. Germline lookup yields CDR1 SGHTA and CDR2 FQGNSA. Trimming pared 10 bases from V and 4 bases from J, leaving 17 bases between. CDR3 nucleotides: TGTGCCACCTCCCGGACTCCAGAATACGAGCAGTACTTC. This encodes CATSRTPEYEQYF. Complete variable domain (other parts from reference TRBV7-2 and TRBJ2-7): GAGVSQSPSNKVTEKGKDVELRCDPISGHTALYWYRQSLGQGLEFLIYFQGNSAPDKSGLPSDRFSAERTGGSVSTLTIQRTQQEDSAVYLCATSRTPEYEQYFGPGTRLTVT.

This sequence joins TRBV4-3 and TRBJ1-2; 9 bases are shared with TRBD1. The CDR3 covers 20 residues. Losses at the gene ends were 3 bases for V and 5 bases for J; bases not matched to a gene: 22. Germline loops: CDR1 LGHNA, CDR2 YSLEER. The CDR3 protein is CASSQDRLVKWDRVRYGYTF. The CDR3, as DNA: TGCGCCAGCAGCCAGGACCGACTAGTTAAATGGGACAGGGTGAGATATGGCTACACCTTC.

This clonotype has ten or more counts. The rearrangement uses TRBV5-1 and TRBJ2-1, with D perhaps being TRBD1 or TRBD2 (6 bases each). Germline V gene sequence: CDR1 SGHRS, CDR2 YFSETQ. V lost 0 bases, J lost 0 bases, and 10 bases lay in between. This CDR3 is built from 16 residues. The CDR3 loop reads CASSLAGANSYNEQFF. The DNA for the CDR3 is TGCGCCAGCAGCTTGGCGGGGGCAAACTCCTACAATGAGCAGTTCTTC.

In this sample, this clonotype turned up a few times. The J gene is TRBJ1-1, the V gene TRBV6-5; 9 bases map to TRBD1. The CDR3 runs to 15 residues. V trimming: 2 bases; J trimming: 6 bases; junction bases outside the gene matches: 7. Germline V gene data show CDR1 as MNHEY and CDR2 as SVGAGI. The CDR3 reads CASSYGDRVSAEAFF. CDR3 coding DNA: TGTGCCAGCAGTTACGGGGACAGGGTTTCTGCTGAAGCTTTCTTT.

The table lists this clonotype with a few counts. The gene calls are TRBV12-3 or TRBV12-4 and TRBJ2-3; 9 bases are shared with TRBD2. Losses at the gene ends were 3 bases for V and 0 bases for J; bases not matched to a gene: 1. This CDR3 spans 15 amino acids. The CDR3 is CASSFAGGSTDTQYF. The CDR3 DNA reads TGTGCCAGCAGTTTTGCGGGGGGGAGCACAGATACGCAGTATTTT.

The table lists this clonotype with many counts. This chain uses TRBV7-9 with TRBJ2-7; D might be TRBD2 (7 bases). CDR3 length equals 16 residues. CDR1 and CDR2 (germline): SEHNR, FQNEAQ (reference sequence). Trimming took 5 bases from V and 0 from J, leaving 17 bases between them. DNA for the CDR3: TGTGCCAGCAGCCCCAGGGGAAGCGGGGACTCCTACGAGCAGTACTTC. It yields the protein CASSPRGSGDSYEQYF. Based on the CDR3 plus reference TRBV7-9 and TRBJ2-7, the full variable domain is DTGVSQNPRHKITKRGQNVTFRCDPISEHNRLYWYRQTLGQGPEFLTYFQNEAQLEKSRLLSDRFSAERPKGSFSTLEIQRTEQGDSAMYLCASSPRGSGDSYEQYFGPGTRLTVT.

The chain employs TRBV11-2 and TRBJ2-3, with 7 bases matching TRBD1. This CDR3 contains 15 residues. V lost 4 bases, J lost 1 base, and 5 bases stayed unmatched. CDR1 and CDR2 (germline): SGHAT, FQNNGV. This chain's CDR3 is CASSSRQGGTDTQYF. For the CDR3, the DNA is TGTGCCAGCAGCTCCCGACAGGGCGGCACAGATACGCAGTATTTT.

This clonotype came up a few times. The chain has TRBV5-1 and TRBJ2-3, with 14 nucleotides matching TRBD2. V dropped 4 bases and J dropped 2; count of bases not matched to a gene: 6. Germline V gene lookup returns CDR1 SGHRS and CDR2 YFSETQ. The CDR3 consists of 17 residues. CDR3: CASSLGLAGAYTDTQYF. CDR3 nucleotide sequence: TGCGCCAGCAGCCTGGGACTAGCGGGGGCCTACACAGATACGCAGTATTTT.

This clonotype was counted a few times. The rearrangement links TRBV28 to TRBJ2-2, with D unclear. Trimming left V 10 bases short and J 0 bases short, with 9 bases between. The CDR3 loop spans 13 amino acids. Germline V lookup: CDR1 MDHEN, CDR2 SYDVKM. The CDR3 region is CANSNSNTGELFF. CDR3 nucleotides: TGTGCCAACTCAAACTCGAACACCGGGGAGCTGTTTTTT.

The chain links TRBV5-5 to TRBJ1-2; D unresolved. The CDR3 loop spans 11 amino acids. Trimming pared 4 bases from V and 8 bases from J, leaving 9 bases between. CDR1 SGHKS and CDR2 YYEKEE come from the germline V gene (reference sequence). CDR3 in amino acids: CASSLPGGYTF. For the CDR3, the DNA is TGTGCCAGCAGCCTACCCGGGGGCTACACCTTC.

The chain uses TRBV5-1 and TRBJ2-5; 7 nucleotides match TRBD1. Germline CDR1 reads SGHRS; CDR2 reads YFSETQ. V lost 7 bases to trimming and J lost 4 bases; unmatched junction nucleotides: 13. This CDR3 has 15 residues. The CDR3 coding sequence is TGCGCCAGCTCCGCCGGGGACAGCGTAGGAGAGACCCAGTACTTC. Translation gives CASSAGDSVGETQYF.

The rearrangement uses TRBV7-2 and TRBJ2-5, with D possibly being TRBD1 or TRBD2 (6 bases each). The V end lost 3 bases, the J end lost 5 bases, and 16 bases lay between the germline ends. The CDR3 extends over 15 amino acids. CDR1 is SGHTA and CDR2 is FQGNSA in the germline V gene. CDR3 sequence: CASSLGHRGGETQYF. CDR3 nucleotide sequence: TGTGCCAGCAGCTTGGGACATCGGGGAGGTGAGACCCAGTACTTC.

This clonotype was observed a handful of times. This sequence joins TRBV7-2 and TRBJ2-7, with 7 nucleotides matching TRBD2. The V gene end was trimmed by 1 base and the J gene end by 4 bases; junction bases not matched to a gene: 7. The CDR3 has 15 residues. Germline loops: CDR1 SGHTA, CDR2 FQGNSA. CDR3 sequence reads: CASSLVMGGGYEQYV. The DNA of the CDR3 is TGTGCCAGCAGCTTAGTTATGGGCGGGGGTTACGAGCAGTACGTC.

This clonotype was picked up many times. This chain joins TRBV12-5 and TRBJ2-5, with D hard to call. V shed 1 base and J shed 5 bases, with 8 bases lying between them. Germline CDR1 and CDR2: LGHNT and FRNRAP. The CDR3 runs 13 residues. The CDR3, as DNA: TGTGCTAGTGGTTTGGATACGAGGGAGACCCAGTACTTC. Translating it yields CASGLDTRETQYF.

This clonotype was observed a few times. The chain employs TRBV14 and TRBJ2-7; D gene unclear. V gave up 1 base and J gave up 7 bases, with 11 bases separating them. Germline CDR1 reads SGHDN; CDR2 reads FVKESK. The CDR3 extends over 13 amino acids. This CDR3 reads CASSQGAGGEQYV. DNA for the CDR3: TGTGCCAGCAGCCAAGGGGCAGGTGGTGAGCAGTACGTC.

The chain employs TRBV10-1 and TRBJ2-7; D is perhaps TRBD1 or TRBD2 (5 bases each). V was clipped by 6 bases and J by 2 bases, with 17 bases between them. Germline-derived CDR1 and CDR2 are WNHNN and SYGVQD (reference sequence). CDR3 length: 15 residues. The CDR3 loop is CASSPQGMGAYEQYF. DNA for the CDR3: TGCGCCAGCAGCCCCCAAGGCATGGGGGCCTACGAGCAGTACTTC.